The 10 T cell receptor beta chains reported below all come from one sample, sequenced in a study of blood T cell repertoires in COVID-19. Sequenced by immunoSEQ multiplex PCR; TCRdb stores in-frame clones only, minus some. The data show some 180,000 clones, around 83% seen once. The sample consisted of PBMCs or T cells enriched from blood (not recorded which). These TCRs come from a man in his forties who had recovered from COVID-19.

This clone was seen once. CDR3 in DNA: TGTGCCAGCAGTCCAGAAACATTCGTACCGGGACAGGGGCTTGGCTACACCTTC. Translated: CASSPETFVPGQGLGYTF. The V and J genes are TRBV28 and TRBJ1-2; 10 bases line up with TRBD1. Germline CDR1 is MDHEN and CDR2 is SYDVKM. This CDR3 spans 18 amino acids. The V gene end was trimmed by 5 bases and the J gene end by 7 bases; junction bases not matched to a gene: 19.

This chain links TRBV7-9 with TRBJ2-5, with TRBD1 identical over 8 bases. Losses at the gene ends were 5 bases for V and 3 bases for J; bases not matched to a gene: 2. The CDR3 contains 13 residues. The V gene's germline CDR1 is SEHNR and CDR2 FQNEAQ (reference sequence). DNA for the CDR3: TGTGCCAGCAGCCAGGACAGGGAAGAGACCCAGTACTTC. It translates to CASSQDREETQYF.

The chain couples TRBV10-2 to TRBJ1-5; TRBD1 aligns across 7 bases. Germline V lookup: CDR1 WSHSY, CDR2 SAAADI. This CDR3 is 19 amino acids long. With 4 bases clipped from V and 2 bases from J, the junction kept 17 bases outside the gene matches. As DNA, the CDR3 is TGCGCCAGCAGTGGGGACAGCGGCGGTTCGGGGCGCGGCAATCAGCCCCAGCATTTT. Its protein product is CASSGDSGGSGRGNQPQHF.

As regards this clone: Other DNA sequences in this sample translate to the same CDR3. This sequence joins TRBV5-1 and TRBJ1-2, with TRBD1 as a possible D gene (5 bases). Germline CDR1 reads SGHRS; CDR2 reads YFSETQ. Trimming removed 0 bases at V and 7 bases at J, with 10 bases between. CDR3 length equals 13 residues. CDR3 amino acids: CASSLEQGSGYTF. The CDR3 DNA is TGCGCCAGCAGCTTGGAGCAGGGATCTGGCTACACCTTC.

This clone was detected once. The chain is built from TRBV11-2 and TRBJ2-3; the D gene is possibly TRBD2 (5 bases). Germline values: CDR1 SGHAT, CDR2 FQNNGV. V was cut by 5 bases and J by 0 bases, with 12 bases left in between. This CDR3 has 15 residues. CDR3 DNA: TGTGCCAGCAGCCGCGGGTTGACTAGCACAGATACGCAGTATTTT. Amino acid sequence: CASSRGLTSTDTQYF.

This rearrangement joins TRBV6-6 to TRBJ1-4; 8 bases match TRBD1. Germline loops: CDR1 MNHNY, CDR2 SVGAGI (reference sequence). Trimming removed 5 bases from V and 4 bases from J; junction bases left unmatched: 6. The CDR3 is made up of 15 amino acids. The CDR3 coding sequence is TGTGCCAGCAGTATGACAGGGGTTGTTAATGAAAAACTGTTTTTT. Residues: CASSMTGVVNEKLFF.

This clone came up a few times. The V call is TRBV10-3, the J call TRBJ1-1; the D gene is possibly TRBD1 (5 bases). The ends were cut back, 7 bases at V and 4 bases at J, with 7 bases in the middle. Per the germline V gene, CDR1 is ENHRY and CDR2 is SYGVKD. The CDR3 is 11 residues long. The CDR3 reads CAIIRGTEAFF. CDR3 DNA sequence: TGTGCCATCATAAGGGGCACTGAAGCTTTCTTT.

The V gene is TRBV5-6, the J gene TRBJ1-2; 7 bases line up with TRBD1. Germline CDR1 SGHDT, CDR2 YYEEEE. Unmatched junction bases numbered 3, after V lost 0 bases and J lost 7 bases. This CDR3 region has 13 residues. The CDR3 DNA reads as TGTGCCAGCAGCTTGGCCCAGGGGGGTGGCTACACCTTC. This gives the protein CASSLAQGGGYTF.

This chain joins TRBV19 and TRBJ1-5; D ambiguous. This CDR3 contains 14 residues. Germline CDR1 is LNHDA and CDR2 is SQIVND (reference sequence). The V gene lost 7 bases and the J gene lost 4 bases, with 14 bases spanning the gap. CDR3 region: CASTPAGANQPQHF. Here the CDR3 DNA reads TGTGCCAGTACTCCAGCAGGCGCGAATCAGCCCCAGCATTTT.

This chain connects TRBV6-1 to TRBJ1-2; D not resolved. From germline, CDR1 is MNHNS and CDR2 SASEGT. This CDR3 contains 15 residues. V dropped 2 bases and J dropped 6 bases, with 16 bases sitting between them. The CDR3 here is CASSEIVSGDNGYTF. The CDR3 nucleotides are TGTGCCAGCAGTGAAATCGTCAGCGGGGATAATGGCTACACCTTC.